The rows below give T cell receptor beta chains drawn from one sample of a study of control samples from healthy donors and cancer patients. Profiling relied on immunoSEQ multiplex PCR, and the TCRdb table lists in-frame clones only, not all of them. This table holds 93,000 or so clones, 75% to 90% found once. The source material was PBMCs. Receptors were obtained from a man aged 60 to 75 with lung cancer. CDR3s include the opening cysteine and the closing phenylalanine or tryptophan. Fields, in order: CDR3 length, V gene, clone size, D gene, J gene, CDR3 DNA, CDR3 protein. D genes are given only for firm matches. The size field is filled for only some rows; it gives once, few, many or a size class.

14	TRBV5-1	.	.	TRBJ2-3	TGCGCCAGCACCCTTGGGCAAACCACAGATACGCAGTATTTT	CASTLGQTTDTQYF
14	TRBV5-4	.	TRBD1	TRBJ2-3	TGTGCCAGCAGCGGGACAGGGTGGACAGATACGCAGTATTTT	CASSGTGWTDTQYF
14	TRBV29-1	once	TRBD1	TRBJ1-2	TGCAGCGTTGAAAGAGGGACAGTTCATTATGGCTACACCTTC	CSVERGTVHYGYTF
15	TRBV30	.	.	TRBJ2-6	TGTGCCTGGAGTGTACGAGGCTTTGGGGCCAACGTCCTGACTTTC	CAWSVRGFGANVLTF
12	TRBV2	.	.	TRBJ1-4	TGTGCCAGCAGTGAAACCCAGGGGAGTTCGTTTTTT	CASSETQGSSFF
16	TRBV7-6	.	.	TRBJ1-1	TGTGCCAGCAGCTTAGAAACGCCCGGACTGGGGACTGAAGCTTTCTTT	CASSLETPGLGTEAFF
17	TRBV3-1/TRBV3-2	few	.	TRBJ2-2	TGTGCCAGCAGCCACCAAACGACATTATCGAACACCGGGGAGCTGTTTTTT	CASSHQTTLSNTGELFF
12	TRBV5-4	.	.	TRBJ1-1	TGTGCCAGCAGCGTAGGACAGACCGAAGCTTTCTTT	CASSVGQTEAFF
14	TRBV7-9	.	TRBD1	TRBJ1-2	TGTGCCAGCAGCCCCGCAGGGGGCGACTATGGCTACACCTTC	CASSPAGGDYGYTF
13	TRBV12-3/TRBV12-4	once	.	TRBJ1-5	TGTGCCAGCAGTTTATCCAGCAATCAGCCCCAGCATTTT	CASSLSSNQPQHF
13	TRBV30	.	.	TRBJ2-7	TGTGCCTGGAAACTTGGCCCCGAGTGGGAGCAGTACTTC	CAWKLGPEWEQYF
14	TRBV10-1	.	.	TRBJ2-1	TGCGCCAGCAGTGAGAAGGGGCTTCGGGGTGAGCAGTTCTTC	CASSEKGLRGEQFF
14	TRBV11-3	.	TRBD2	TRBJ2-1	TGTGCCAGCAGCACTAGCGGGGGGGACAATGAGCAGTTCTTC	CASSTSGGDNEQFF
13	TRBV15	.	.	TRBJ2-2	TGTGCCACCAAGGGACACTACACCGGGGAGCTGTTTTTT	CATKGHYTGELFF
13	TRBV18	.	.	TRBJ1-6	TGTGCCAGCTCACCGGAGAGGGAGTCACCCCTCCACTTT	CASSPERESPLHF
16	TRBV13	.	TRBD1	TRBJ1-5	TGTGCCAGCAGCTTATCCGGGACAGGGGGTAATCAGCCCCAGCATTTT	CASSLSGTGGNQPQHF
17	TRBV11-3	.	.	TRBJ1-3	TGTGCCAGCAGCCGGTTAGAGGCTACACCCTCTGGAAACACCATATATTTT	CASSRLEATPSGNTIYF
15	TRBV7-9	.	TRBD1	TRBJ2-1	TGTGCCAGCAGCTCCCCCGGGACAGGGCCCAATGAGCAGTTCTTC	CASSSPGTGPNEQFF
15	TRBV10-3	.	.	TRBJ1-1	TGTGCCATCAGTGACTGGGACGGAAGGAGCACTGAAGCTTTCTTT	CAISDWDGRSTEAFF
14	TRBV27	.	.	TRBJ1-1	TGTGCCAGCAGTTTATCGGATGTGAACACTGAAGCTTTCTTT	CASSLSDVNTEAFF
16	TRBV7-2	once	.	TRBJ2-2	TGTGCCAGCAGCTTAGTAGCAGGGCGTGACACCGGGGAGCTGTTTTTT	CASSLVAGRDTGELFF
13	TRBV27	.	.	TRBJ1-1	TGTGCCAGCAGCCGACGTGGGCTAGCTGAAGCTTTCTTT	CASSRRGLAEAFF
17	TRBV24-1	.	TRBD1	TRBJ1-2	TGTGCCACCAGTGATTCCTTCGGGACAGGGGTTAACTATGGCTACACCTTC	CATSDSFGTGVNYGYTF
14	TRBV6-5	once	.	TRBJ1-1	TGTGCCAGCAATCGCGTGGACCGGAACACTGAAGCTTTCTTT	CASNRVDRNTEAFF
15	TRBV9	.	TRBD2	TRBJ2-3	TGTGCCAGCAGCGTAGGAGCGGGGGTCACAGATACGCAGTATTTT	CASSVGAGVTDTQYF
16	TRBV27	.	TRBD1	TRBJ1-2	TGTGCCAGCAGTTTCCTCGTGGGACAGGGTTTCGCTGGCTACACCTTC	CASSFLVGQGFAGYTF
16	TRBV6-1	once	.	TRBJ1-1	TGTGCCAGCAGTGATGAGGGAGGGGAGAGGAACACTGAAGCTTTCTTT	CASSDEGGERNTEAFF
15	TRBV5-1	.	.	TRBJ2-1	TGCGCCAGCAGCTTGGAGAGGGGGTCCTACAATGAGCAGTTCTTC	CASSLERGSYNEQFF
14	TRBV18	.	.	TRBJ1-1	TGTGCCAGCTCACCATCCCGTAGCAGCGATGAAGCTTTCTTT	CASSPSRSSDEAFF
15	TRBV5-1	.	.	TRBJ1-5	TGCGCCAGCAGCTTGCAGGCCGCAGGAGAGGAGCCCCAGCATTTT	CASSLQAAGEEPQHF
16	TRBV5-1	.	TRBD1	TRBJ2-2	TGCGCCAGCAGCTACTCCGGGACAGGGGCAGGCGGGGAGCTGTTTTTT	CASSYSGTGAGGELFF
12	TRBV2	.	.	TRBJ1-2	TGTGCCAGCAGTTCACTAAACTATGGCTACACCTTC	CASSSLNYGYTF
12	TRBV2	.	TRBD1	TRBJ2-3	TGTGCCAGAGACAGGGAAACAGATACGCAGTATTTT	CARDRETDTQYF
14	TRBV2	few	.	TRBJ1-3	TGTGCCAGCAGCGACTCAGGAGACGGAAACACCATATATTTT	CASSDSGDGNTIYF
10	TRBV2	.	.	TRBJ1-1	TGTGCCACCGCGGTGGATGAAGCTTTCTTT	CATAVDEAFF
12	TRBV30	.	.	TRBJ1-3	TGTGCCTGGAGGGCGAACGAAAACACCATATATTTT	CAWRANENTIYF
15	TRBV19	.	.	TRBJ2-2	TGTGCCAGTAGTCCTTTTGTAAGGGGTCCCGGGGAGCTGTTTTTT	CASSPFVRGPGELFF
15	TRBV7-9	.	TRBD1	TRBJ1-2	TGTGCCAGCAGCTCGGGACAGGGGGCCGGCTATGGCTACACCTTC	CASSSGQGAGYGYTF
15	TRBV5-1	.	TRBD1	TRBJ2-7	TGCGCCAGCAGCCCGGGACAGGGGATGCAAACCGAGCAGTACTTC	CASSPGQGMQTEQYF
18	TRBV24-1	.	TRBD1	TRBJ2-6	TGTGCCACCAGTGACGGGACAGGGGCTTTAGCTGGGGCCAACGTCCTGACTTTC	CATSDGTGALAGANVLTF
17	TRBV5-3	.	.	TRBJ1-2	TGTGCCAGAAGCTTAGGACTGCTTTTGTGGACTAACTATGGCTACACCTTC	CARSLGLLLWTNYGYTF
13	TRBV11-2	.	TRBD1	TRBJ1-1	TGTGCCAGCAGCTTAAAACTCCAGGGGGCGGCTTTCTTT	CASSLKLQGAAFF
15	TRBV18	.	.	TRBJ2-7	TGTGCCAGCTCACCGTCCGGGCAGTTAGGCTACGAGCAGTACTTC	CASSPSGQLGYEQYF
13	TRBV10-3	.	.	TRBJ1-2	TGTGCCATCAACGCCGGGGCTAACTATGGCTACACCTTC	CAINAGANYGYTF
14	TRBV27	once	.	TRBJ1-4	TGTGCCAGCAGTTTTCAACAGTCTAATGAAAAACTGTTTTTT	CASSFQQSNEKLFF
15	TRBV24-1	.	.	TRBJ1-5	TGTGCCACCAGTGATTCCGTGGGACATGGGCAGCCCCAGCATTTT	CATSDSVGHGQPQHF
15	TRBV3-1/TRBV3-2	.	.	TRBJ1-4	TGTGCCAGCAGCCTCGCGCATGCAACTAATGAAAAACTGTTTTTT	CASSLAHATNEKLFF
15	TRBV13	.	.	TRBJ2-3	TGTGCCAGCAGCTTAGAAAGGGTCCAGGTAGATACGCAGTATTTT	CASSLERVQVDTQYF
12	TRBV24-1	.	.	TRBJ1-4	TGTGCCACTATGGACCCTAATGAAAAACTGTTTTTT	CATMDPNEKLFF
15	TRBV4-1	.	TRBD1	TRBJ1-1	TGCGCCAGCAGCCAAGGGACAGGGGTCGGCACTGAAGCTTTCTTT	CASSQGTGVGTEAFF